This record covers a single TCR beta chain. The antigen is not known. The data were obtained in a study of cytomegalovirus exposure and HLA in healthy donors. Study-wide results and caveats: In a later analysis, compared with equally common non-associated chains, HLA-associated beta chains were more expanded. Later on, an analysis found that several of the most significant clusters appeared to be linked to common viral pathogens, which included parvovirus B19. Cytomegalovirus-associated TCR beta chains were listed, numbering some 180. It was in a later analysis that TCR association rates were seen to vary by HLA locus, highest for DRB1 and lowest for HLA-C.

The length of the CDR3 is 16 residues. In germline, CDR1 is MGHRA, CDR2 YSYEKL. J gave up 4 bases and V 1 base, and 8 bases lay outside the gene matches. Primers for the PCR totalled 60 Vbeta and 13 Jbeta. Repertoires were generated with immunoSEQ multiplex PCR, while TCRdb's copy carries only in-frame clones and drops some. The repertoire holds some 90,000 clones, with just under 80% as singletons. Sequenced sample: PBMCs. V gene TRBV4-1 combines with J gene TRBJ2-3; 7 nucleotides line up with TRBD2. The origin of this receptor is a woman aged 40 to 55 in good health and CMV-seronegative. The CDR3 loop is CASSQVLGRAADTQYF. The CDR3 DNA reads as TGCGCCAGCAGCCAAGTTCTTGGGAGGGCCGCAGATACGCAGTATTTT.